These T cell receptor beta chains were read from a single sample in a study of T cells in localized non-small cell lung cancer. Repertoires were generated with immunoSEQ multiplex PCR, while TCRdb's copy carries only in-frame clones and drops some. Of fewer than 2,000 clones in the sample, around a quarter were seen once. The starting material was lung tumor tissue, obtained before any cancer treatment. All receptors derive from a female donor of 60 years or more with stage II lung adenocarcinoma. The CDR3 runs from the conserved cysteine through the conserved F or W. A D gene is named only where the DNA matches it firmly. Clone size is not always given. Where it is, it says once, few, many or a class for expanded clones.

abundance	j_gene	d_gene	v_gene	CDR3nt	CDR3aa
NA	TRBJ2-5	TRBD2	TRBV28	TGTGCCAGCAGTTTCACTAGCGGGGGCCCTCAAGAGACCCAGTACTTC	CASSFTSGGPQETQYF
NA	TRBJ2-7	NA	TRBV28	TGTGCCAGCAGTCGGACGGGAGACTCCTACGAGCAGTACTTC	CASSRTGDSYEQYF
few	TRBJ2-7	TRBD1	TRBV30	TGTGCCTGGAGTGTACAGGGGGCTGCCGGCGAGCAGTACTTC	CAWSVQGAAGEQYF
NA	TRBJ1-1	NA	TRBV19	TGTGCCAGTATATCCCGGGACACCTATGAAGCTTTCTTT	CASISRDTYEAFF
NA	TRBJ1-1	NA	TRBV5-1	TGCGCCAGCAGCATGAACGGTGGTCTCACTGAAGCTTTCTTT	CASSMNGGLTEAFF
NA	TRBJ2-3	NA	TRBV5-1	TGCGCCAGCAGCTTGGTTGGGGACCCAGACCTATCGGATACGCAGTATTTT	CASSLVGDPDLSDTQYF
few	TRBJ2-2	TRBD1	TRBV15	TGTGCCACCAGCAGAGATCATCGGACAGGGGGCTTTATCGGGGAGCTGTTTTTT	CATSRDHRTGGFIGELFF
NA	TRBJ2-1	NA	TRBV9	TGTGCCAGCAGTGATTCGGACGGAACCTACAATGAGCAGTTCTTC	CASSDSDGTYNEQFF
NA	TRBJ1-1	NA	TRBV6-8	TGTGCCAGCAGCCCACACGCCGAACAAGAAGCTTTCTTT	CASSPHAEQEAFF
few	TRBJ2-3	NA	TRBV9	TGTGCCAGCAGTGCCAGACAAGGCGGAACAGATACGCAGTATTTT	CASSARQGGTDTQYF
NA	TRBJ1-5	NA	TRBV6-8	TGTGCCAGCAGTTACTATCGGGACATCCAGGAGGGGCAGCCCCAGCATTTT	CASSYYRDIQEGQPQHF
once	TRBJ1-2	NA	TRBV9	TGTGCCAGCAGCGTAGGGTTGAAGGACAGCGCATATGGCTACACCTTC	CASSVGLKDSAYGYTF
NA	TRBJ1-1	NA	TRBV18	TGTGCCAGCCGCACCGGGACTGTGAATTTTCATGAAGCTTTCTTT	CASRTGTVNFHEAFF
few	TRBJ2-7	NA	TRBV6-8	TGTGCCAGCAGTTACACCCTACAACAGGGTAATCGCTACGAGCAGTACTTC	CASSYTLQQGNRYEQYF
NA	TRBJ1-6	NA	TRBV28	TGTGCCAGCAGCCCGGGGGGCGCTGATTCACCCCTCCACTTT	CASSPGGADSPLHF
NA	TRBJ1-1	TRBD1	TRBV19	TGTGCCAGTAGTAGACTACAGGGGAGAGATAACACTGAAGCTTTCTTT	CASSRLQGRDNTEAFF
NA	TRBJ2-5	NA	TRBV19	TGTGCCAGTAGTATAGATAACCGCGGTCCAGAAGCGACCCAGTACTTC	CASSIDNRGPEATQYF
few	TRBJ1-1	TRBD1	TRBV11-3	TGTGCCAGCAGCGACAGGGGAAGTGTAACTGAAGCTTTCTTT	CASSDRGSVTEAFF
medium-sized	TRBJ1-5	TRBD1	TRBV6-8	TGTGCCAGCAGTCCATTGACAGGGAGTATCGATCAGCCCCAGCATTTT	CASSPLTGSIDQPQHF
large	TRBJ2-2	NA	TRBV11-3	TGTGCCAGCAGCTTGGACACGAACACCGGGGAGCTGTTTTTT	CASSLDTNTGELFF
NA	TRBJ1-1	NA	TRBV18	TGTGCCAGCTCACCAACAGGGACCACTGAAGCTTTCTTT	CASSPTGTTEAFF
medium-sized	TRBJ2-3	NA	TRBV11-3	TGTGCTAGCAGCCCAAGTGGGGCTAGCGCAAGCACAGATACGCAGTATTTT	CASSPSGASASTDTQYF
NA	TRBJ2-7	NA	TRBV5-1	TGCGCCAGCAGCTTACGCCCCAGGGGCAACGAGCAGTACTTC	CASSLRPRGNEQYF
medium-sized	TRBJ2-1	TRBD2	TRBV6-8	TGTGCCAGCAGTTACATCCTTGCCCCAGGGACTAGCGGGGGCCCGAGGAATGAGCAGTTCTTC	CASSYILAPGTSGGPRNEQFF
NA	TRBJ1-2	TRBD1	TRBV18	TGTGCCAGCCGCACAGGGGACGGCTATGGCTACACCTTC	CASRTGDGYGYTF
NA	TRBJ2-7	TRBD2	TRBV5-1	TGCGCCAGCCGTATGGGAGCGGGGGAAAGCTCCTACGAGCAGTACTTC	CASRMGAGESSYEQYF
NA	TRBJ1-1	NA	TRBV18	TGTGCCAGCTCACCAGGGCCCCCTGAAGCTTTCTTT	CASSPGPPEAFF
NA	TRBJ2-5	NA	TRBV28	TGTGCCAGCAGCAATGACAGATTCCAAGAGACCCAGTACTTC	CASSNDRFQETQYF
medium-sized	TRBJ2-1	TRBD2	TRBV13	TGTGCCAGCAGCTTAGGGGGACTAGCCCACAATGAGCAGTTCTTC	CASSLGGLAHNEQFF
NA	TRBJ1-3	TRBD1	TRBV6-8	TGTGCCATCAGTCGACAACAGGGGGCGCGGGGAAACACCATATATTTT	CAISRQQGARGNTIYF
once	TRBJ1-1	NA	TRBV5-1	TGCGCCAGCAGCTTGGCCGCGGGGCTCGAGGCTGAAGCTTTCTTT	CASSLAAGLEAEAFF
medium-sized	TRBJ1-1	NA	TRBV7-1	TGTGCCAGCAGCTTAATGAAGGAGCTCGAAGCTTTCTTT	CASSLMKELEAFF
few	TRBJ2-7	TRBD2	TRBV11-3	TGTGCCAGCAGCCAAACGGACTCTAGCGGGACCTACGAGCAGTACTTC	CASSQTDSSGTYEQYF
few	TRBJ1-4	NA	TRBV6-8	TGTGCCAGCAGTTCCGTTGAGGGATTAGGTGAAAAACTGTTTTTT	CASSSVEGLGEKLFF
NA	TRBJ1-1	NA	TRBV7-4	TGTGCCAGCAGCGCTCAGCAGAACACTGAAGCTTTCTTT	CASSAQQNTEAFF
medium-sized	TRBJ2-5	TRBD2	TRBV30	TGTGCCTGGAAAAAGGCGGGAGCGGGAGAGACCCAGTACTTC	CAWKKAGAGETQYF
NA	TRBJ2-6	NA	TRBV30	TGTGCCTGGAGTGTAGGATTTGGGGCCAACGTCCTGACTTTC	CAWSVGFGANVLTF
NA	TRBJ1-5	TRBD1	TRBV4-1	TGCGCCAGCAGCCAAGACTTAGGGGGCGGGCGGAGCAATCAGCCCCAGCATTTT	CASSQDLGGGRSNQPQHF
few	TRBJ1-1	NA	TRBV11-3	TGTGCCAGCAGCCCGAGACGGATGAACACTGAAGCTTTCTTT	CASSPRRMNTEAFF
large	TRBJ2-7	NA	TRBV11-3	TGTGCCAGCAGCTTGGGACGGCCGAAGATCCACGAGCAGTACTTC	CASSLGRPKIHEQYF
NA	TRBJ1-3	NA	TRBV12-5	TGTGCCAGCGGGAGACCCTTACAGGCTGGAAACACCATATATTTT	CASGRPLQAGNTIYF
NA	TRBJ1-2	NA	TRBV19	TGTGCCAGTAGTTACAGGGATTATGGCTACACCTTC	CASSYRDYGYTF
few	TRBJ2-7	NA	TRBV23-1	TGCGCCAGCAGCTTGAACAGGGTCCACGAGCAGTACTTC	CASSLNRVHEQYF